This T cell receptor (beta chain) was obtained from a study of radiation and T cells in renal cell carcinoma. Study in general: Nephrectomy followed 15 Gy stereotactic body radiation by 4 weeks.

Deletions cut 8 bases from V and 0 bases from J, with 7 bases between. CDR1 is SEHNR, CDR2 FQNEAQ, per germline (reference sequence). The CDR3 runs 13 residues. Sample time point: blood 2 weeks post-SBRT. Stated treatment: 15 Gy SBRT to primary tumor, nephrectomy 4 weeks later. Serial blood draws occurred at baseline and 2 and 4 weeks post-SBRT. Overall study findings and caveats: From baseline, blood top tumor clonotypes peaked at 2 weeks post-radiation. Baseline intratumoral clonotype presence is unknown without pretreatment biopsies.

Only in-frame clones appear in the TCRdb table, and some are missing; sequencing was by immunoSEQ multiplex PCR. There are around 86,000 clones in the sample; 70% to 90% occur only once, and about 23% lies in the top ten. As concerns this clone: Its antigen is unknown.

V is TRBV7-9 and J is TRBJ2-2; D remains unclear. The source was blood, collected from a patient whose treatment included radiotherapy and nephrectomy. This receptor was taken from a woman aged 45-60 years with renal cell carcinoma. The CDR3 sequence is CASFVANTGELFF. CDR3 DNA sequence: TGTGCCAGCTTTGTCGCGAACACCGGGGAGCTGTTTTTT.